This T cell receptor beta chain stems from a study of CD8 T cells in ankylosing spondylitis. The germline V and J ends were trimmed by 3 bases and 0 bases, with 8 bases remaining between them. The CDR3 has 14 amino acids. MiXCR, run by TCRdb on the 5' RACE reads, gives a single entry per CDR3 protein. The table lists about 340,000 distinct CDR3 sequences, over 12% of them singletons. This clonotype was seen only a few times. The source is a male donor with ankylosing spondylitis or in good health (not recorded which). The sample comprised blood, either unsorted or a sorted T cell fraction (not recorded which). The rearrangement joins TRBV12-3 or TRBV12-4 to TRBJ1-1; no clear D gene. CDR3 protein: CASSFGIVNTEAFF. In DNA, the CDR3 is TGTGCCAGCAGTTTCGGGATTGTGAACACTGAAGCTTTCTTT.